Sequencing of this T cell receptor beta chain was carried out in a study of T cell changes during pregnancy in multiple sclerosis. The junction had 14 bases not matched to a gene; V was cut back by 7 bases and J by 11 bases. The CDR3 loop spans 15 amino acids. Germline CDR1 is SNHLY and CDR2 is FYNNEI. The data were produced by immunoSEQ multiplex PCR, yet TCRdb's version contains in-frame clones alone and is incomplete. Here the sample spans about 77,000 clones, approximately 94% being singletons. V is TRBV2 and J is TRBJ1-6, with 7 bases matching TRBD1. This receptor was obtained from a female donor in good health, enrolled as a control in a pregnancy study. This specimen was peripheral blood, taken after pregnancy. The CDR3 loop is CASMKDRLSDAPLHF. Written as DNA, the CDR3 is TGTGCCAGCATGAAGGACAGGCTTTCGGACGCACCCCTCCACTTT.